A selection of T cell receptor beta chains follows, all from one sample in a study of T cells after yellow fever vaccination. TCRdb re-called the 5' RACE reads with MiXCR, one entry per CDR3 protein. Altogether roughly 120,000 distinct CDR3 sequences are present, roughly 8.4% being singletons, with the ten largest covering roughly 25%. Sequencing used CD8+ T cells sorted from PBMCs, obtained 45 days after the yellow fever booster vaccination. The receptors derive from a man younger than 40 who received the YFV17D yellow fever vaccine. CDR3s include the opening cysteine and the closing phenylalanine or tryptophan. D genes are given only for firm matches. Clone sizes are given selectively: once, few, many, or a class where the clone is expanded.

D gene,clone size,V gene,J gene,CDR3 DNA,CDR3 protein
TRBD2,.,TRBV29-1,TRBJ2-5,TGCAGCGTTGAAGATGGCGGCGGGAGAAGTGAGTGGGAGTCCCAAGAGACCCAGTACTTC,CSVEDGGGRSEWESQETQYF
.,few,TRBV18,TRBJ2-1,TGTGCCAGCTCACCCGCCTGGGAGCAGTTCTTC,CASSPAWEQFF
.,many,TRBV20-1,TRBJ2-6,TGCAGTGCTAGTGCCGGGCTTGGGGCCAACGTCCTGACTTTC,CSASAGLGANVLTF
TRBD2,few,TRBV7-6,TRBJ2-1,TGTGCCAGCAGCTTCTCCCCGGCTAGCGGGAACAATGAGCAGTTCTTC,CASSFSPASGNNEQFF
.,.,TRBV4-1,TRBJ2-7,TGCGCCAGCAGCCAAGTGTTCACAGGGACCTACGAGCAGTACTTC,CASSQVFTGTYEQYF
TRBD1,.,TRBV9,TRBJ2-7,TGTGCCAGCAGCGTAGGGTGGACAGGCTCGGAGCAGTACTTC,CASSVGWTGSEQYF
.,few,TRBV7-6,TRBJ2-3,TGTGCCAGCAGCTTAGAGGGAAAAGTCAGTACGCAGTATTTT,CASSLEGKVSTQYF
.,many,TRBV21-1,TRBJ2-2,TGTGCCAGCAGACCTACAGGGGAAGAGGGGGTCGTTGGGGAGCTGTTTTTT,CASRPTGEEGVVGELFF
.,few,TRBV21-1,TRBJ2-7,TGTGCCAGCAGCACAGGGGCTCCTGCTAGCCCCCACGAGCAGTACTTC,CASSTGAPASPHEQYF
.,many,TRBV4-3,TRBJ2-5,TGCGCCAGCAGCCAGAACCATTGGACAGAGACGCAAGAGACCCAGTACTTC,CASSQNHWTETQETQYF
TRBD2,many,TRBV29-1,TRBJ2-1,TGCAGCGGGGAGGGCCAGAGCTCCTACAATGAGCAGTTCTTC,CSGEGQSSYNEQFF
TRBD2,.,TRBV29-1,TRBJ2-7,TGCAGCGGGCGGGAGGCCGGGGGCGAGCAGTACTTC,CSGREAGGEQYF
TRBD2,.,TRBV7-8,TRBJ2-7,TGTGCCAGCAGCAAAGACGTATTAGCGGGAGTAAAACAGTACTTC,CASSKDVLAGVKQYF
.,.,TRBV4-3,TRBJ2-7,TGCGCCAGCAGCCGCACTGTGGAGGCTACCGAGCAGTACTTC,CASSRTVEATEQYF
.,few,TRBV4-2,TRBJ2-7,TGTGCCAGCAGCCAAGTGGAGGCCCTAGCGAATGAGCAGTACTTC,CASSQVEALANEQYF
TRBD1,many,TRBV10-3,TRBJ2-6,TGTGCCATCTCCGGGACAGACTCCTCTGGGGCCAACGTCCTGACTTTC,CAISGTDSSGANVLTF
.,.,TRBV6-2/TRBV6-3,TRBJ2-5,TGTGCCAGCAGTTATCCTCAGTACGGAGAGACCCAGTACTTC,CASSYPQYGETQYF
.,.,TRBV29-1,TRBJ2-7,TGCAGCTCTAGGGGGGGCCCTGACTACGAGCAGTACTTC,CSSRGGPDYEQYF
.,many,TRBV4-3,TRBJ1-4,TGCGCCAGCAGCCAAGAGAGGTCGGGCCCTCATGAAAAACTGTTTTTT,CASSQERSGPHEKLFF
.,few,TRBV28,TRBJ2-7,TGTGCCAGCTCCCCGGGGGCGGGGGAGCAGTACTTC,CASSPGAGEQYF
.,.,TRBV27,TRBJ2-3,TGTGCCAGCAGTTTATCTGTAGATACGCAGTATTTT,CASSLSVDTQYF
TRBD2,many,TRBV6-1,TRBJ2-3,TGTGCCAGCAGTAAAGCGGGAGCCACAGATACGCAGTATTTT,CASSKAGATDTQYF
.,many,TRBV27,TRBJ2-7,TGTGCCAGCAGTTTCGGCAGCCAATACGAGCAGTACTTC,CASSFGSQYEQYF
.,many,TRBV27,TRBJ2-1,TGTGCCAGCACTCCCGGACCGACCCTCTACAATGAGCAGTTCTTC,CASTPGPTLYNEQFF
.,many,TRBV28,TRBJ1-5,TGTGCCAGCAGCCCGACAGAGCCTAATCAGCCCCAGCATTTT,CASSPTEPNQPQHF
.,many,TRBV25-1,TRBJ1-3,TGTGCCAGCAGTCCGGGTCCCCGCTCTGGAAACACCATATATTTT,CASSPGPRSGNTIYF
.,many,TRBV29-1,TRBJ2-7,TGCAGCGTTGAAGAGCGCTACGAGCAGTACTTC,CSVEERYEQYF
.,many,TRBV6-5,TRBJ2-1,TGTGCCTCGGGTCCCAGCCCGAATGAGCAGTTCTTC,CASGPSPNEQFF
.,few,TRBV30,TRBJ2-7,TGTGCCTTTCATGAGACGCGGGAGCAGTACTTC,CAFHETREQYF
.,few,TRBV25-1,TRBJ1-2,TGTGCCAGCAGCCCGGGGGGGGCGGTCTATGGCTACACCTTC,CASSPGGAVYGYTF
TRBD1,many,TRBV7-6,TRBJ1-1,TGTGCCAGCAGCAGGGAGGACAGGGGGGTAACTGAAGCTTTCTTT,CASSREDRGVTEAFF
TRBD2,many,TRBV11-1,TRBJ2-1,TGTGCCAGCATTGGGGGGCTAGCGGGAGAGGTCTACAATGAGCAGTTCTTC,CASIGGLAGEVYNEQFF
TRBD1,many,TRBV6-5,TRBJ2-7,TGTGCCAGCAGTTCCACTCAGGGGGCGGCCTACGAGCAGTACTTC,CASSSTQGAAYEQYF
TRBD2,many,TRBV18,TRBJ2-1,TGTGCCAGCTCACCACCCATCGGACTAGCGGGACTGAGCTCCTACAATGAGCAGTTCTTC,CASSPPIGLAGLSSYNEQFF
TRBD2,many,TRBV29-1,TRBJ2-1,TGCAGCGTTGAAGATCGGGGACTAGACAATGAGCAGTTCTTC,CSVEDRGLDNEQFF
TRBD1,many,TRBV20-1,TRBJ1-2,TGCAGTGCTAGACCCGTCGGACAGGGAGATAACTATGGCTACACCTTC,CSARPVGQGDNYGYTF
.,many,TRBV10-2,TRBJ2-1,TGCGCCAGCAGTGAGACCATGTCCAATGAGCAGTTCTTC,CASSETMSNEQFF
TRBD2,.,TRBV4-1,TRBJ2-7,TGCGCCAGCAGCCAAGATACTAGCGACTACGAGCAGTACTTC,CASSQDTSDYEQYF
.,.,TRBV10-2,TRBJ2-5,TGCGCCAGCTTGGGGACGGACGGGGGAGAGACCCAGTACTTC,CASLGTDGGETQYF
TRBD2,many,TRBV7-3,TRBJ2-1,TGTGCCAGCAGCGGGGGAGGGCCTTACAATGAGCAGTTCTTC,CASSGGGPYNEQFF
.,many,TRBV7-9,TRBJ1-1,TGTGCCAGCAGCTCCCCGTCCATGAACACTGAAGCTTTCTTT,CASSSPSMNTEAFF